This T cell receptor beta chain was sequenced during a study of early T cells in non-severe SARS-CoV-2 infection (dated by TCRdb to the early 2020s). Regarding the complete study: TCR sequencing used bulk RNA from unsorted whole blood, so alpha and beta chains could not be paired. Study-level results and caveats: VDJdb matching was skewed toward anti-spike CD8 responses and likely underestimated virus-specific expansions by missing private and CD4 specificities.

This was a case-control study nested in a cohort of healthcare workers in London, UK, who had nasopharyngeal swab PCR tests and blood samples taken every week. Between 23 and 31 March 2020, the week of the UK lockdown, healthcare workers were enrolled and then followed up weekly for as long as 16 weeks. Library method: 5' RACE. Sequencer: NextSeq 500. To correct for sequencing error and PCR bias, the TCR library protocol tagged individual cDNA molecules with unique molecular identifiers. Both TCR alpha and beta chains were sequenced, and tight co-correlation was observed between alpha and beta sequence abundances in each sample. The authors' analysis ran thus. V gene, J gene and CDR3 annotation of TCR sequences was performed with Decombinator V4. Expanded TCRs were defined as changing significantly between any two time points under a Poisson model with p below 0.0001. TCR abundances were normalised to the total number of TCRs sequenced in each sample and reported as counts per million. VDJdb, accessed 1 November 2021, was searched for CMV, EBV and SARS-CoV-2 annotated TCRs, excluding TCRs annotated for multiple antigens. The public sequencing data were trimmed at Q25 with fastp and processed into clonotypes with MiXCR by TCRdb, which kept only in-frame beta chains. Here each entry gathers all rows of one CDR3 protein and keeps the most common genes and DNA. The V and J calls shown here were made by TCRdb, not taken from the authors' results. The sample includes 75,000 to 90,000 distinct CDR3 sequences, with under 15% observed a single time. 4.5% to 7% of the sample is taken by the ten largest.

Concerning this clonotype: There is no known antigen for this receptor. No clone much larger than this one lies a single base away; base qualities are absent.

Sequencing was performed on whole blood. This sequence was found in an adult who was a healthcare worker with PCR-confirmed SARS-CoV-2 infection or an uninfected control (not recorded which).

The CDR3 region reads CATGLNNSPLHF. The sequence in DNA is TGCGCCACTGGACTGAATAATTCACCCCTCCACTTT. Rearrangement joined TRBV10-2 to TRBJ1-6; no D gene is confidently identified. The germline V gene yields WSHSY for CDR1 and SAAADI for CDR2. A distance of 9 bases separates the germline ends of V and J, which lose 10 bases and 5 bases respectively. CDR3 length: 12 amino acids, cysteine to phenylalanine. Solely the CDR3 DNA is kept, with 36 bases framed from the first base.